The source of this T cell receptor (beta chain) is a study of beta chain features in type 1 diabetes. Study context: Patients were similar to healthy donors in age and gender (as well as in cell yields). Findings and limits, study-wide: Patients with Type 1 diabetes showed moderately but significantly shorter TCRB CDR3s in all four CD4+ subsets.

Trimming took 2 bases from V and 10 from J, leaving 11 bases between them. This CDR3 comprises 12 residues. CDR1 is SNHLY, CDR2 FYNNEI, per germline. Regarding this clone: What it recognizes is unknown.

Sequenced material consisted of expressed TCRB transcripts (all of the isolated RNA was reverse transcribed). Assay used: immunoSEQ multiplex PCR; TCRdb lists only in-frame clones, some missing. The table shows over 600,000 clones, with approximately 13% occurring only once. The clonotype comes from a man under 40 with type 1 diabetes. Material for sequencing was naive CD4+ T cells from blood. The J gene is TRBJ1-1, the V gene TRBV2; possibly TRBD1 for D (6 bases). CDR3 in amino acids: CASSEQGSRAFF. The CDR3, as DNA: TGTGCCAGCAGTGAACAGGGGAGTAGAGCTTTCTTT.